This TCR beta chain appears in the sequencing data of a study of T cells after yellow fever vaccination. Study-wide background: Fractions low in cell number were prepared with SMART-Seq v4 Ultra Low Input. Study-wide points: Among all clonotypes, a small share was observed in both CD4 and CD8 compartments.

This CDR3 comprises 17 residues. Germline V CDR1 and CDR2: SGHNT, YENEEA. Trimming cost V 4 bases and J 9 bases; bases outside gene matches: 13. This clonotype has ten or more counts. Its antigen is not identified. Via MiXCR, TCRdb re-called the 5' RACE reads, giving one row per CDR3 protein. The data hold 200,000 to 250,000 distinct CDR3 sequences, with about 7% observed a single time. This TCR came from a man aged 30 to 39 who received the YFV17D yellow fever vaccine. The rearrangement links TRBV11-3 to TRBJ2-3, with TRBD2 matching over 13 bases. The source material was CD4+ T cells sorted from PBMCs, sampled 15 days after the yellow fever booster vaccination. The chain's CDR3 is CASSSASGLAGASTQYF. CDR3 DNA: TGTGCCAGCAGCTCAGCTAGTGGACTAGCGGGAGCCTCGACGCAGTATTTT.